This T cell receptor (beta chain) was recorded in a study of blood T cell repertoires in COVID-19 (dated by TCRdb to about 2020). Concerning the study at large: Collaborator samples came from the United States, Italy and Spain and covered acute and convalescent phases of COVID-19. The dataset comprised deeply sampled blood TCRbeta repertoires from subjects exposed to, actively infected with, or recovered from COVID-19. Samples came from the ongoing ImmuneRACE study (first 160 participants) plus 1,254 subjects from 6 global collaborators. HLA class I and class II types, where available, came from metadata supplied by the sample provider rather than from assay-based typing. The material from the prospective study consisted of cDNA or gDNA derived from T cells, B-cell-depleted T cells, or PBMCs. The repertoires were released in a freely available public database intended as a resource for research on the immune response to SARS-CoV-2. Sample metadata almost always included a de-identified subject ID, COVID-19 status, age in years and sex. Overall results and qualifications from the work: The amount of clinical and demographic metadata varied by source and participant and was provided uncurated.

V and J are truncated by 1 base and 1 base respectively, leaving an intervening sequence of 9 bases. CDR1 LGHDT and CDR2 YNNKEL are derived from the germline V gene (reference sequence). The CDR3 holds 15 amino acids from the cysteine to the phenylalanine. The only DNA kept is the CDR3, 45 bases in frame from the first base. Enrolling through a virtual design, the prospective study's participants ranged in age from about 18 to 100 years and lived across 20 to 30 United States geographic areas. In the prospective study, cohorts were assigned on the basis of participant-reported clinical history obtained from a screening survey and a study questionnaire. Mobile phlebotomists in the prospective study collected whole blood, serum and a nasopharyngeal or oropharyngeal swab from every participant. Additional blood draws and questionnaires over an approximately two-month period could optionally be provided by prospective study participants. Before DNA extraction, blood samples from the prospective study were shipped at room temperature or frozen.

TCRbeta CDR3 regions were amplified from genomic DNA by means of the immunoSEQ Assay, a bias-controlled multiplex PCR. In the paper's pipeline: Within the assay, amplification of reference gene primers was used to estimate how many nucleated cells each sample contained. Sequence reads were collapsed and filtered to measure the absolute abundance of every unique TCRbeta CDR3 rearrangement. For each sample, productive Simpson clonality was calculated by taking the square root of Simpson's diversity index across productive rearrangements. In its TCRdb copy, this immuneACCESS table keeps in-frame sequences only and misses some clones. Where compared with another copy, unresolved V genes explain less than half of these, and the others have no known cause. D and trimming come from the DNA, and the V and J calls and clone size come from that table. This sample holds 250,000 to 300,000 clones; roughly 93% were observed only once. Together, the top ten hold about 2.3% of the sample.

Details on this clone: Its antigen remains undetermined. No base quality values were provided; no much bigger clone lies one nucleotide off.

Sequencing was carried out using PBMCs or T cells enriched from blood (not recorded which). The V gene is TRBV3-1 (or the pseudogene TRBV3-2) and the J gene is TRBJ2-3; the D gene is perhaps TRBD2, on 6 matching bases. The receptor was isolated from a woman between 35 and 50 years old with acute COVID-19. The DNA sequence is TGTGCCAGCAGCCAAGGGGCTAGCGGCACAGATACGCAGTATTTT. This is translated as CASSQGASGTDTQYF.